The 17 T cell receptor beta chains in this list originate from one sample, sequenced in a study of T cell responses to AZD1222 COVID-19 vaccine. Sequencing was performed with immunoSEQ multiplex PCR; in TCRdb, only in-frame clones are kept and a portion is missing. The sample holds some 120,000 clones, about nine tenths seen once. Specimen: peripheral blood, collected on day 0 of AZD1222 vaccination. The source of these receptors is an adult in good health.

This clone was picked up one time. The J gene is TRBJ1-5, the V gene TRBV5-1; 9 bases are shared with TRBD1. This CDR3 spans 14 amino acids. CDR1 SGHRS and CDR2 YFSETQ come from the germline V gene. After removal of 1 base from V and 5 bases from J, the junction contained 1 base not matched to a gene. The CDR3 nucleotides are TGCGCCAGCAGCTTGACAGGGGGCTATCAGCCCCAGCATTTT. Its protein is CASSLTGGYQPQHF.

This clone was detected only once. The chain recombines TRBV11-2 with TRBJ1-2; D gene unclear. CDR3 size: 14 residues. Between the trimmed V and J ends, which lost 0 bases and 5 bases, there was a span of 10 bases. Germline CDR1 SGHAT, CDR2 FQNNGV. Here the CDR3 reads CASSLDSAQYGYTF. The CDR3 DNA reads as TGTGCCAGCAGCTTAGATAGTGCACAGTATGGCTACACCTTC.

V is TRBV2 and J is TRBJ2-5; D not certain. The CDR3 contains 10 residues. Germline V lookup: CDR1 SNHLY, CDR2 FYNNEI. The V and J ends lost 6 bases and 5 bases respectively, with 4 bases between them. The CDR3 region has the DNA TGTGCCAGCAGAAAGGAGACCCAGTACTTC. Its translation is CASRKETQYF.

By share, this clone counts as medium-sized. The chain couples TRBV30 to TRBJ2-2; D is perhaps TRBD1 (5 bases). Trimming removed 0 bases from V and 3 bases from J, with 11 bases in between. From germline, CDR1 is GTSNPN and CDR2 SVGIG (reference sequence). The CDR3 length is 15 residues. Here the CDR3 DNA reads TGTGCCTGGAGTGTAAGTCGCAGGGACACCGGGGAGCTGTTTTTT. Protein: CAWSVSRRDTGELFF.

The rearrangement links TRBV28 to TRBJ2-7; D uncertain. Per germline, CDR1 MDHEN and CDR2 SYDVKM. V was cut by 1 base and J by 6 bases, with 4 bases left in between. This CDR3 has 11 residues. CDR3 in amino acids: CASSLLSEQYF. CDR3 DNA: TGTGCCAGCAGTTTATTAAGCGAGCAGTACTTC.

The chain links TRBV11-2 to TRBJ2-1; D remains ambiguous. This CDR3 comprises 11 residues. Germline-derived CDR1 and CDR2 are SGHAT and FQNNGV. The V and J ends lost 3 bases and 5 bases respectively, with 2 bases between them. The DNA of the CDR3 is TGTGCCAGCAGCTTCCACAATGAGCAGTTCTTC. Translation: CASSFHNEQFF. The full variable domain, in which reference TRBV11-2 and TRBJ2-1 provide the parts outside the CDR3, is EAGVAQSPRYKIIEKRQSVAFWCNPISGHATLYWYQQILGQGPKLLIQFQNNGVVDDSQLPKDRFSAERLKGVDSTLKIQPAKLEDSAVYLCASSFHNEQFFGPGTRLTVL.

The chain links TRBV28 to TRBJ2-2; 13 nucleotides match TRBD2. J lost 5 bases, V lost 1 base, and 4 bases had no gene match. CDR3 length: 17 amino acids. Germline V gene lookup returns CDR1 MDHEN and CDR2 SYDVKM. The CDR3 bases are TGTGCCAGCAGTTTATTGGGACTAGCGGGATCGACCGGGGAGCTGTTTTTT. Amino acids: CASSLLGLAGSTGELFF.

The chain employs TRBV4-1 and TRBJ2-7; 10 bases match TRBD1. This CDR3 spans 15 amino acids. Germline assignment: CDR1 MGHRA and CDR2 YSYEKL. The ends lost 2 bases at V and 6 bases at J; junction bases unmatched: 7. The CDR3 here is CASSQSTGQGIEQYF. In DNA form, the CDR3 reads TGCGCCAGCAGCCAATCAACGGGACAGGGGATCGAGCAGTACTTC.

This clone was found once. The J gene is TRBJ2-4, the V gene TRBV7-9; tentative D call: TRBD1 (5 bases). This CDR3 contains 13 residues. V lost 3 bases, J lost 3 bases, and 6 bases lay in between. Germline V gene sequence: CDR1 SEHNR, CDR2 FQNEAQ (reference sequence). CDR3 nucleotides: TGTGCCAGCAGCTTTGACAGCAAAAACATTCAGTACTTC. This codes for CASSFDSKNIQYF.

The CDR3, as DNA: TGTGCCAGCAGCTCACTAGGCACAGATACGCAGTATTTT. It codes for CASSSLGTDTQYF. This sequence joins TRBV11-2 and TRBJ2-3; D possibly corresponds to TRBD2 (5 bases). Per germline, CDR1 SGHAT and CDR2 FQNNGV. V was trimmed by 4 bases and J by 1 base, leaving 6 bases between them. CDR3 length equals 13 residues.

The V and J genes are TRBV5-1 and TRBJ1-6; D might be TRBD1 (5 bases). V was cut by 7 bases and J by 5 bases, with 16 bases left in between. The length of the CDR3 is 15 residues. Looked up from germline, CDR1 is SGHRS and CDR2 is YFSETQ. CDR3 loop: CASAQRDPDNSPLHF. The CDR3 DNA follows: TGCGCCAGCGCTCAACGGGACCCCGATAATTCACCCCTCCACTTT.

The chain recombines TRBV5-5 with TRBJ2-1; 10 positions agree with TRBD2. CDR1 and CDR2 (germline): SGHKS, YYEKEE (reference sequence). V gave up 5 bases and J gave up 3 bases; unmatched junction bases: 5. This CDR3 is built from 15 residues. The CDR3 loop reads CASSYGTSDYNEQFF. The DNA of the CDR3 is TGTGCCAGCAGTTACGGGACTAGCGACTACAATGAGCAGTTCTTC.

V usage is TRBV5-1 and J usage is TRBJ1-1; 7 positions match TRBD1. Germline CDR1 SGHRS, CDR2 YFSETQ. The CDR3 has 15 residues. The trim removed 1 base at V and 0 bases at J, leaving 3 bases unmatched. The chain's CDR3 is CASSLKGGLNTEAFF. In DNA form, the CDR3 reads TGCGCCAGCAGCTTGAAAGGGGGCCTGAACACTGAAGCTTTCTTT.

V usage is TRBV24-1 and J usage is TRBJ1-4; the D is unclear. Trimming cost V 9 bases and J 1 base, with 17 bases left between them. The CDR3 has 16 residues. Germline values: CDR1 KGHDR, CDR2 SFDVKD. In nucleotides, the CDR3 is TGTGCCACCGCCCTTCGGGCAGGAGAAACTAATGAAAAACTGTTTTTT. This encodes CATALRAGETNEKLFF.

The table lists this clone with many counts. This chain uses TRBV10-2 with TRBJ2-5; no clear D. CDR1 is WSHSY, CDR2 SAAADI, per germline. V was pared by 1 base and J by 2 bases, with 14 bases between. This CDR3 region has 16 residues. For the CDR3, the DNA is TGCGCCAGCAGTGAGTTAGCAGCGTTTGGGCAAGAGACCCAGTACTTC. It codes for CASSELAAFGQETQYF.

Note on this clone: The junction departs from the called germline gene at one end, perhaps through a read error. The V call is TRBV3-1 (or the pseudogene TRBV3-2), the J call TRBJ1-5; unclear D gene. The length of the CDR3 is 14 residues. Germline V gene lookup returns CDR1 LGHDT and CDR2 YNNKEL (reference sequence). This chain's CDR3 is CASNTREGKQPQHF. In nucleotides, the CDR3 is TGTGCCAGCAATACAAGAGAAGGCAAACAGCCCCAGCATTTT.

This rearrangement joins TRBV4-1 to TRBJ2-4, with 9 nucleotides matching TRBD2. V lost 4 bases, J lost 1 base, and 5 bases stayed unmatched. The germline V gene encodes CDR1 MGHRA and CDR2 YSYEKL. The CDR3 has 16 residues. DNA of the CDR3: TGCGCCAGCAGCCTCCGGCTAGCGGGGGCCAAAAACATTCAGTACTTC. Protein sequence: CASSLRLAGAKNIQYF.